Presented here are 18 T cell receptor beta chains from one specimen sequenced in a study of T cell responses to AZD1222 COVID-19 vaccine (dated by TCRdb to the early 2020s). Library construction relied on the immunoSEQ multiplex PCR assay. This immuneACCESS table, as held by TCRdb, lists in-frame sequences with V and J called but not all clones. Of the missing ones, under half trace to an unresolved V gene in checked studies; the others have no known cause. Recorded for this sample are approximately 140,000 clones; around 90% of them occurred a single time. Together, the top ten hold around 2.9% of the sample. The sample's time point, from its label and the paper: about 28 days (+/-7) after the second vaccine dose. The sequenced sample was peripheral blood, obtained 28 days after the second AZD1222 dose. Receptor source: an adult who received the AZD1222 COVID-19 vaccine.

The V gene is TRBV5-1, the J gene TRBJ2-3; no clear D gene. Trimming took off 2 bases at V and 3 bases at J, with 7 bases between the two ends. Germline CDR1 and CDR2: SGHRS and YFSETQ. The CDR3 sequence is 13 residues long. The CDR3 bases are TGCGCCAGCAGCTTTCGAATTACAGATACGCAGTATTTT. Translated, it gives CASSFRITDTQYF.

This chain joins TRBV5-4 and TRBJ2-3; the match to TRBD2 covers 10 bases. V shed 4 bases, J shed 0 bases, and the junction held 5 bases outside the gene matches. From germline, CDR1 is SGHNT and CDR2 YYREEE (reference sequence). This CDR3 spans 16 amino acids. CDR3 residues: CASSPGTSVSTDTQYF. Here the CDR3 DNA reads TGTGCCAGCAGCCCCGGGACTAGCGTTAGCACAGATACGCAGTATTTT.

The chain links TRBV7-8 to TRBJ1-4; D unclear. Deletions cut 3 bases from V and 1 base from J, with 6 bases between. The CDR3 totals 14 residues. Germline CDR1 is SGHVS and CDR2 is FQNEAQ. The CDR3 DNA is TGTGCCAGCAGCTTTCGGGGAACTAATGAAAAACTGTTTTTT. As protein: CASSFRGTNEKLFF.

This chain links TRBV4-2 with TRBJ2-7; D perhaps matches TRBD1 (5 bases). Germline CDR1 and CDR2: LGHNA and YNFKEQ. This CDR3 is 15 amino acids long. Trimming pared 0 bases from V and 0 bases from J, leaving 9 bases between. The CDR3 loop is CASSQDETASYEQYF. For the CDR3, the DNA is TGTGCCAGCAGCCAAGACGAGACAGCCTCCTACGAGCAGTACTTC.

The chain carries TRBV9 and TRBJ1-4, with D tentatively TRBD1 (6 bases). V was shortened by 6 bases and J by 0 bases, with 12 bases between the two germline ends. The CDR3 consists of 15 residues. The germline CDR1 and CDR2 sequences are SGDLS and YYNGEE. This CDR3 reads CASNKGDSTNEKLFF. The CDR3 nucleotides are TGTGCCAGCAACAAGGGGGACTCAACTAATGAAAAACTGTTTTTT.

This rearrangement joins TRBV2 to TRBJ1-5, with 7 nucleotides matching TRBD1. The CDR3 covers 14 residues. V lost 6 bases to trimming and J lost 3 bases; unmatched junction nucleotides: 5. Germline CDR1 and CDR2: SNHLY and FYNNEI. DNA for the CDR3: TGTGCCAGCAGCTTCCAGGGGGTCAATCAGCCCCAGCATTTT. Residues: CASSFQGVNQPQHF.

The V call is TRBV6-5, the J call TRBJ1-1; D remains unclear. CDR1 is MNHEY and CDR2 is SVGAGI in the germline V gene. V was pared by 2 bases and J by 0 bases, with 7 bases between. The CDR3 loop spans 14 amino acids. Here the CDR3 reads CASSYAQMNTEAFF. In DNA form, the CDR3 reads TGTGCCAGCAGTTACGCCCAAATGAACACTGAAGCTTTCTTT.

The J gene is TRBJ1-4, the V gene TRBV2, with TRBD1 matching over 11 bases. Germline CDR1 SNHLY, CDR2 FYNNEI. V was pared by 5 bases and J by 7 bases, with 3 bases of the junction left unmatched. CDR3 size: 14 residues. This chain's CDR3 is CASSPGQGVEKLFF. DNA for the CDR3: TGTGCCAGCAGTCCGGGACAGGGGGTTGAAAAACTGTTTTTT.

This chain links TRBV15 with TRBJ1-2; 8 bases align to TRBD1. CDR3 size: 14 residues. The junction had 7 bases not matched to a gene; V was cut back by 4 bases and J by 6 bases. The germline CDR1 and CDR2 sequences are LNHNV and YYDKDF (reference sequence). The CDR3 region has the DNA TGTGCCACCAGCATCTTAACCAGGGGGCATGGCTACACCTTC. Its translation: CATSILTRGHGYTF.

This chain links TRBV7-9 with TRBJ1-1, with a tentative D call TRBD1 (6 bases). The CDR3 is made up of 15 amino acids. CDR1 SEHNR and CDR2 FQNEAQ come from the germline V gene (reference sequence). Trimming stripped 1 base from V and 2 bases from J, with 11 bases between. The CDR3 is CASSLGRGANTEAFF. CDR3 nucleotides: TGTGCCAGCAGCTTAGGTCGGGGGGCCAACACTGAAGCTTTCTTT.

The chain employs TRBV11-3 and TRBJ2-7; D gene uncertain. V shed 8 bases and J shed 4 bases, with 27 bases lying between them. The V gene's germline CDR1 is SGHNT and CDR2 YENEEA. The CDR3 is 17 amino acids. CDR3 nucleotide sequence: TGTGCCAGCCCCGGGCTTTTCGGTATCTCATCCGAATACGAGCAGTACTTC. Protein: CASPGLFGISSEYEQYF.

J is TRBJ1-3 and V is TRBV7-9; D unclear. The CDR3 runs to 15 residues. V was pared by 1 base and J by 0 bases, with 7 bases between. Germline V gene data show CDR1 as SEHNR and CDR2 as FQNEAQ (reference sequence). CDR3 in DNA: TGTGCCAGCAGCTTAGGCCCTCTCTCTGGAAACACCATATATTTT. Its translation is CASSLGPLSGNTIYF.

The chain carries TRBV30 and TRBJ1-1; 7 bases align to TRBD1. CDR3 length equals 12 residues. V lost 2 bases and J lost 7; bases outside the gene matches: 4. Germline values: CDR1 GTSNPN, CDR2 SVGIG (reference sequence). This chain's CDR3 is CAWSRQGLEAFF. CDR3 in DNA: TGTGCCTGGAGTCGACAGGGACTTGAAGCTTTCTTT. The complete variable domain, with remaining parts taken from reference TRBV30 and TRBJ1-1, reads SQTIHQWPATLVQPVGSPLSLECTVEGTSNPNLYWYRQAAGRGLQLLFYSVGIGQISSEVPQNLSASRPQDRQFILSSKKLLLSDSGFYLCAWSRQGLEAFFGQGTRLTVV.

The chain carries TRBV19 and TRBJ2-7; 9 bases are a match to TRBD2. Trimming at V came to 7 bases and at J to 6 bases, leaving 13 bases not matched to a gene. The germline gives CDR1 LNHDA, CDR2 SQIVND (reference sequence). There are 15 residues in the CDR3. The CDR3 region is CASTPGVAGVGEQYF. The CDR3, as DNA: TGTGCCAGTACCCCCGGGGTAGCGGGAGTAGGCGAGCAGTACTTC.

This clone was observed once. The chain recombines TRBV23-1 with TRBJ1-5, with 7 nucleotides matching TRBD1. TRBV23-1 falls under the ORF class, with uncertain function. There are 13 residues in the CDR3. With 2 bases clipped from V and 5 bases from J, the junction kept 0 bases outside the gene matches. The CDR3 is CASSQDRDQPQHF. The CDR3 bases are TGCGCCAGCAGTCAAGACAGGGATCAGCCCCAGCATTTT.

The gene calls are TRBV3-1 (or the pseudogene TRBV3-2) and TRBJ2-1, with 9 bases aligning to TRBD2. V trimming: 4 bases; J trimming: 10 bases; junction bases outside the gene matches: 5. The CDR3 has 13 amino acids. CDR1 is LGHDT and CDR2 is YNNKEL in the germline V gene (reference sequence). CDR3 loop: CASSRGLANEQFF. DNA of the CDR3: TGTGCCAGCAGCCGGGGACTAGCTAACGAGCAGTTCTTC.

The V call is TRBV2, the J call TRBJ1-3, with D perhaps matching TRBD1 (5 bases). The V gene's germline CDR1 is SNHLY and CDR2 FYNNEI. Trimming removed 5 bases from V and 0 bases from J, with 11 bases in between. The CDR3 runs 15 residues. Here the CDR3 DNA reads TGTGCCAGCAGTCCCCCGGGACTCTCTGGAAACACCATATATTTT. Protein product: CASSPPGLSGNTIYF.

This chain's CDR3 is CASSRDSSSYNEQFF. Written as DNA, the CDR3 is TGTGCCAGCAGCAGGGACAGCAGCTCCTACAATGAGCAGTTCTTC. The rearrangement links TRBV21-1 to TRBJ2-1; the table names TRBD1, a call not compared with the DNA. TRBV21-1 is given as a pseudogene. The CDR3 extends over 15 amino acids.